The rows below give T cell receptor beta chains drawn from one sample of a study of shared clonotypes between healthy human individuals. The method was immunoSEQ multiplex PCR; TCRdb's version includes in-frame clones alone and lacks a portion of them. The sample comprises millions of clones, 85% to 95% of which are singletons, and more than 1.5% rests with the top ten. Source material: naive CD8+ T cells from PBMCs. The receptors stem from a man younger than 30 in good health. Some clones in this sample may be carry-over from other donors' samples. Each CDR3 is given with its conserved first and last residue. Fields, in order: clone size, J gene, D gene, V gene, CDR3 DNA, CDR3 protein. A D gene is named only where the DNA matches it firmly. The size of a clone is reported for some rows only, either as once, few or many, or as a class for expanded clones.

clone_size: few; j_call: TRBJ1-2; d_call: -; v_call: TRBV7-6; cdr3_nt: TGTGCCAGCAGCTTAGCTGTGGGGGCCTATGGCTACACCTTC; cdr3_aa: CASSLAVGAYGYTF
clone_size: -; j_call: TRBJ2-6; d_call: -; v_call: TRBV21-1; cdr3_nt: TGTGCCAGCAGCAAAGCTCAGGGGGGGCCTGGGGCCAACGTCCTGACTTTC; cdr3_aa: CASSKAQGGPGANVLTF
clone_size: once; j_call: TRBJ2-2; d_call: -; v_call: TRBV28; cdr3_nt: TGTGCCAGCAGGCACCTAGACCCCCCTGGATGGACCGGGGAGCTGTTTTTT; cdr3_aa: CASRHLDPPGWTGELFF
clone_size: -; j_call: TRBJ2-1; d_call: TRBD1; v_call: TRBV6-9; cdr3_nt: TGTGCCAGCAGTCATACCTTTTGGGACAGGACGCCCAATGAGCAGTTCTTC; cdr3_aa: CASSHTFWDRTPNEQFF
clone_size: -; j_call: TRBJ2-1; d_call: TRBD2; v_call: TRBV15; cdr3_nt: TGTGCCACCAGCAGAGATCCGGGGGGCTCCTACAATGAGCAGTTCTTC; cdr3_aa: CATSRDPGGSYNEQFF
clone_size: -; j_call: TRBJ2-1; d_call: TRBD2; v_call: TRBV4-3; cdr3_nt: TGCGCCAGCAGCCAGGGACTAGCGGGATTTAATGAGCAGTTCTTC; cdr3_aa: CASSQGLAGFNEQFF
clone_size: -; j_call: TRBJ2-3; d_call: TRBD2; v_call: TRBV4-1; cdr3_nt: TGCGCCAGCAGCCTTGCCGCTAGCGGGAGGAGCACAGATACGCAGTATTTT; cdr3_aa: CASSLAASGRSTDTQYF
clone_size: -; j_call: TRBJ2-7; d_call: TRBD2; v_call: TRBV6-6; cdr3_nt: TGTGCCAGCAGTTCCGCGGGGGGGATCCCCTACGAGCAGTACTTC; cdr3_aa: CASSSAGGIPYEQYF
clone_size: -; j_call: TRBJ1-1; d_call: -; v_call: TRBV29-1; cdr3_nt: TGCAGCGTTGAACAGGGAGCAGGGACTTTCTTT; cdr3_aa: CSVEQGAGTFF
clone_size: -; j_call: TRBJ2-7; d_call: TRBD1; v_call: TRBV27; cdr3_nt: TGTGCCAGCAGTTCCCAACGACAGGGCTCCTACGAGCAGTACTTC; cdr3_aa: CASSSQRQGSYEQYF
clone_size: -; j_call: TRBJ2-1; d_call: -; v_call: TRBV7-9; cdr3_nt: TGTGCCAGCAGGCCACTTCCGGGACAATCCTACAATGAGCAGTTCTTC; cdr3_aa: CASRPLPGQSYNEQFF
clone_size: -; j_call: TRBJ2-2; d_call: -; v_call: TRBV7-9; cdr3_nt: TGTGCCAGCAGCCCCACCAGGGGAAACACCGGGGAGCTGTTTTTT; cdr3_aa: CASSPTRGNTGELFF
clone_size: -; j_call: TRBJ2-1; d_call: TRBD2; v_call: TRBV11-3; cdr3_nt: TGTGCCAGCAGCCCTAGCGGGTTGATTGTCGGGTCCTCCTACAATGAGCAGTTCTTC; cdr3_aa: CASSPSGLIVGSSYNEQFF
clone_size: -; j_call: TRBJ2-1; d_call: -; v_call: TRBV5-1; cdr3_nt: TGCGCCAGCAGCTTTATTCCCCCCCACAGGGCTGACAATGAGCAGTTCTTC; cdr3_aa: CASSFIPPHRADNEQFF
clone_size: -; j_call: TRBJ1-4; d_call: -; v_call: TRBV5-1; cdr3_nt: TGCGCCAGCAGCTTGAAGCCGCGGGAGGGAGGTAATGAAAAACTGTTTTTT; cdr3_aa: CASSLKPREGGNEKLFF
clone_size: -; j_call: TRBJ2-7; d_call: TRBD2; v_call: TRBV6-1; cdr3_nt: TGTGCCAGCAGTGAAGCGGGGGTCGGACTAGCGGGACCATACTCCTACGAGCAGTACTTC; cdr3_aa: CASSEAGVGLAGPYSYEQYF
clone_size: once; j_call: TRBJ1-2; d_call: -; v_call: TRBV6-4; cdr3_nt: TGTGCCAGCAGAGCCGCCCTGGCAGGGCGGTATGGCTACACCTTC; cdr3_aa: CASRAALAGRYGYTF
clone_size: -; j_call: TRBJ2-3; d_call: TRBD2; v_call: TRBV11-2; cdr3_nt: TGTGCCAGCAGCGGACTAGCGGGAACAAATACGCAGTATTTT; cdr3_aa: CASSGLAGTNTQYF
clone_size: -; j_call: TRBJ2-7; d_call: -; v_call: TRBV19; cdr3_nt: TGTGCCAGTTCTGAAGACGGAAAGTTGCCCTACGAGCAGTACTTC; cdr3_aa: CASSEDGKLPYEQYF
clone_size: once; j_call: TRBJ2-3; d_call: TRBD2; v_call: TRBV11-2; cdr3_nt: TGTGCCAGCAGCTTATTACTAGCGGCTAGCACAGATACGCAGTATTTT; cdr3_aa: CASSLLLAASTDTQYF
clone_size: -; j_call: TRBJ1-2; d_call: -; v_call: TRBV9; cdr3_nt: TGTGCCAGCAGCCCTAACAGGACACCGGGAGGCTACACCTTC; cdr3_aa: CASSPNRTPGGYTF
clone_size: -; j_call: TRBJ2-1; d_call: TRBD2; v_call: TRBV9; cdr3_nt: TGTGCCAGCAGCGTGGCGGGACTAGTGTACAATGAGCAGTTCTTC; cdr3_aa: CASSVAGLVYNEQFF
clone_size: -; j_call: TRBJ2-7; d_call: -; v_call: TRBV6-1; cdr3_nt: TGTGCCAGCATATCAGGGTACCCCTACGAGCAGTACTTC; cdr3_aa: CASISGYPYEQYF
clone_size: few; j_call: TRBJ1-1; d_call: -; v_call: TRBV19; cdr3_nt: TGTGCCAGTAGTGACGCGAGGGCGTACACTGAAGCTTTCTTT; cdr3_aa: CASSDARAYTEAFF
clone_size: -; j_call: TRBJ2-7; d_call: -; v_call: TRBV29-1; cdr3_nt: TGCAGCGTTAAGGTTTTTGGGGAGCAGTACTTC; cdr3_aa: CSVKVFGEQYF
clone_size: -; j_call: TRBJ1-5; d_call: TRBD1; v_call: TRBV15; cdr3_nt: TGTGCCACCAGCAGAACAGGGGTGAGCAATCAGCCCCAGCATTTT; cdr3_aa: CATSRTGVSNQPQHF
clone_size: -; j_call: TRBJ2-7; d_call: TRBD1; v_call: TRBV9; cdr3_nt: TGTGCCAGCAGCCTGGCTGGGGACAGTGACTACGAGCAGTACTTC; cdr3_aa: CASSLAGDSDYEQYF
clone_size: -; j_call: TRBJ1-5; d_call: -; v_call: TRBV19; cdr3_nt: TGTGCCAGTAGTATAGATGCAGGGGTGGGCAATCAGCCCCAGCATTTT; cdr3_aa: CASSIDAGVGNQPQHF
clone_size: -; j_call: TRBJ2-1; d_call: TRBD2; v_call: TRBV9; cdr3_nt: TGTGCCAGCAGCCTCCGGACTAGCGGACTAAGCTCCTACAATGAGCAGTTCTTC; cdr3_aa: CASSLRTSGLSSYNEQFF
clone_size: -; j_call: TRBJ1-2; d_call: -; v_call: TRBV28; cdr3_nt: TGTGCCAGCAGCGTAACAGGGAACGGGGGCTACACCTTC; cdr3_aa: CASSVTGNGGYTF
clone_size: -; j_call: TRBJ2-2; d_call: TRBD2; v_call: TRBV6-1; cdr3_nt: TGTGCCAGCACGGTGGGACTAAGGTCATCCGGGGAGCTGTTTTTT; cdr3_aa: CASTVGLRSSGELFF
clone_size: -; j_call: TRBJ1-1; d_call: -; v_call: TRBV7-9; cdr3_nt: TGTGCCAGCAGCGTACAAGGAGACACTGAAGCTTTCTTT; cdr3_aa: CASSVQGDTEAFF
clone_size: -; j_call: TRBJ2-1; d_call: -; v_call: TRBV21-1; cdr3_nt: TGTGCCAGCGAGAAAGGAGTTAGGTACAATGAGCAGTTCTTC; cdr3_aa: CASEKGVRYNEQFF
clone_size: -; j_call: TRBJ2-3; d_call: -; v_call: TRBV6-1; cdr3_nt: TGTGCCAGCAGTGAATTTGGGTTCCCGCAGTATTTT; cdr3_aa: CASSEFGFPQYF
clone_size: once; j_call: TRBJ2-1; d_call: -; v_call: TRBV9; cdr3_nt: TGTGCCAGCAGCGTAGGAGTGGCGGGCTCTCCCTACAATGAGCAGTTCTTC; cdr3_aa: CASSVGVAGSPYNEQFF
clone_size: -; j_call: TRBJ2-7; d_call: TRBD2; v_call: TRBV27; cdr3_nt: TGTGCCAGCAGTGGGGGGCTAGCGGGAGTCTACGAGCAGTACTTC; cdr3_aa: CASSGGLAGVYEQYF
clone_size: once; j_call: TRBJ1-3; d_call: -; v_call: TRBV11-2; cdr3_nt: TGTGCCAGCAGCGCCAGGGGAAATGGAAACACCATATATTTT; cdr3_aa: CASSARGNGNTIYF